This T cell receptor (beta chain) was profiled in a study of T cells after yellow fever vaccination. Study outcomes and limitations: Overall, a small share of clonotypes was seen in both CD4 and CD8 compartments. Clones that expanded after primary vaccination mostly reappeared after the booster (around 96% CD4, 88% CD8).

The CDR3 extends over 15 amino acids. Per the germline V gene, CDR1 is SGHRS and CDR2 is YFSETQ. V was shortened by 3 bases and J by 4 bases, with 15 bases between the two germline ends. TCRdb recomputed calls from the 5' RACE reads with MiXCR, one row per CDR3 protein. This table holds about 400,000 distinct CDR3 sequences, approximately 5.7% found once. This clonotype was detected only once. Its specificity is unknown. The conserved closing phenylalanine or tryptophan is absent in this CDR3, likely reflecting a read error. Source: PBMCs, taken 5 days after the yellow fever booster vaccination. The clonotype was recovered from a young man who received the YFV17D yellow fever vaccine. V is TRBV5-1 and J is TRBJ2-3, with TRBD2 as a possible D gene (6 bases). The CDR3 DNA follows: TGCGCCAGCAGCTCGTGGGCTAGCGAGGCAGATACGCAGTATCTT. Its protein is CASSSWASEADTQYL.